Listed below are T cell receptor beta chains from one sample, sequenced in a study of technical replicates of blood from several donors. The protocol was immunoSEQ multiplex PCR, while the TCRdb copy is restricted to in-frame clones and leaves out a portion. The sample carries 56,000 or so clones, around 96% recorded once. Sequencing was carried out using PBMCs. All receptors derive from a human donor in good health. Some clones in this sample may be carry-over from other donors' samples. Each CDR3 is given with its conserved first and last residue. D genes are given only for firm matches. Expanded clones are given a class, and other clones once, few, many or no size at all.

j_call | d_call | clone_size | v_call | cdr3_aa | cdr3_nt
TRBJ2-1 | NA | NA | TRBV7-9 | CASSTTSIREFF | TGTGCCAGCAGCACTACTAGTATAAGGGAGTTCTTC
TRBJ1-1 | TRBD1 | NA | TRBV18 | CASSRGQDTEAFF | TGTGCCAGCTCCCGCGGACAGGACACTGAAGCTTTCTTT
TRBJ1-2 | NA | NA | TRBV27 | CASSSSGFDYGYTF | TGTGCCAGCAGCAGCTCGGGGTTTGACTATGGCTACACCTTC
TRBJ1-4 | TRBD1 | NA | TRBV10-3 | CAISGDRVELFF | TGTGCCATCAGTGGGGACAGGGTGGAACTGTTTTTT
TRBJ2-7 | TRBD1 | NA | TRBV2 | CASSYSDRASGGQYF | TGTGCCAGCAGCTACTCGGACAGGGCTTCCGGTGGGCAGTACTTC
TRBJ1-2 | TRBD1 | NA | TRBV2 | CARNRGGYTF | TGTGCCAGGAACAGGGGTGGCTACACCTTC
TRBJ1-6 | TRBD1 | NA | TRBV6-5 | CASSSPRDRYSPLHF | TGTGCCAGCAGTTCGCCCCGGGACAGGTATTCACCCCTCCACTTT
TRBJ1-2 | NA | NA | TRBV30 | CAWSVSDESNYGYTF | TGTGCCTGGAGTGTGTCAGATGAATCTAACTATGGCTACACCTTC
TRBJ2-2 | NA | once | TRBV19 | CASRGQTTNTGELFF | TGTGCCAGTAGAGGACAGACTACTAACACCGGGGAGCTGTTTTTT
TRBJ1-4 | TRBD1 | NA | TRBV10-3 | CAISGTGGEKLFF | TGTGCCATCAGTGGGACAGGGGGAGAAAAACTGTTTTTT
TRBJ2-5 | TRBD2 | NA | TRBV5-1 | CASSRGVAGGTQETQYF | TGCGCCAGCAGCCGCGGGGTAGCGGGGGGAACCCAAGAGACCCAGTACTTC
TRBJ2-1 | TRBD2 | NA | TRBV11-1 | CASSLGFLAAAAGYNEQFF | TGTGCCAGCAGCTTAGGGTTTCTAGCGGCGGCCGCGGGGTACAATGAGCAGTTCTTC
TRBJ2-7 | NA | once | TRBV2 | CASRSSPISYEQYF | TGTGCCAGCAGGAGTAGTCCCATCTCCTACGAGCAGTACTTC
TRBJ2-7 | TRBD1 | NA | TRBV29-1 | CSVARTYRGEQYF | TGCAGCGTTGCTCGGACCTACAGGGGCGAGCAGTACTTC
TRBJ1-5 | NA | NA | TRBV7-9 | CASGGSLASNQPQHF | TGTGCCAGCGGGGGGTCCCTGGCGAGCAATCAGCCCCAGCATTTT
TRBJ2-6 | NA | NA | TRBV4-3 | CASSQDWRGSGANVLTF | TGCGCCAGCAGCCAAGATTGGAGGGGTTCTGGGGCCAACGTCCTGACTTTC
TRBJ2-3 | TRBD2 | NA | TRBV4-2 | CASSQTGQRGGTDTQYF | TGTGCCAGCAGCCAGACGGGGCAGCGGGGGGGGACAGATACGCAGTATTTT
TRBJ2-7 | TRBD1 | NA | TRBV29-1 | CSAATGSREQYF | TGCAGCGCCGCGACAGGGTCTAGGGAGCAGTACTTC
TRBJ1-2 | TRBD1 | NA | TRBV4-3 | CASSHRDRGLQGYTF | TGCGCCAGCAGCCATCGGGACAGGGGGCTACAGGGCTACACCTTC
TRBJ2-3 | TRBD1 | NA | TRBV11-2 | CASSLTGGRDTQYF | TGTGCCAGCAGTCTAACAGGGGGCAGGGATACGCAGTATTTT
TRBJ1-4 | NA | once | TRBV4-3 | CASSQDSQGWKKLFF | TGCGCCAGCAGCCAAGACTCTCAGGGATGGAAAAAACTGTTTTTT
TRBJ1-2 | NA | once | TRBV5-1 | CASGEGGDYGYTF | TGCGCCAGCGGAGAGGGGGGGGACTATGGCTACACCTTC
TRBJ1-2 | TRBD1 | NA | TRBV5-1 | CASSIQGALYGYTF | TGCGCCAGCAGCATACAGGGGGCCCTCTATGGCTACACCTTC
TRBJ2-5 | TRBD1 | once | TRBV5-1 | CASNQRQGPGTQYF | TGCGCCAGCAACCAAAGACAGGGTCCTGGGACCCAGTACTTC
TRBJ1-2 | NA | NA | TRBV19 | CASRPRGREDYGYTF | TGTGCCAGTAGACCCAGGGGACGGGAGGACTATGGCTACACCTTC
TRBJ2-3 | NA | NA | TRBV6-5 | CASSPQGVGTDTQYF | TGTGCCAGCAGCCCCCAGGGTGTCGGAACAGATACGCAGTATTTT
TRBJ1-2 | TRBD1 | NA | TRBV2 | CASRLRTGTGTF | TGTGCCAGCAGGCTACGGACAGGCACGGGCACCTTC
TRBJ2-7 | TRBD1 | NA | TRBV9 | CASSPTGGSHEQYF | TGTGCCAGCAGCCCGACAGGGGGCTCTCACGAGCAGTACTTC
TRBJ1-5 | TRBD1 | NA | TRBV15 | CATSSRDSGLLSPQHF | TGTGCCACCAGCAGCCGGGACAGCGGGCTTCTGTCGCCCCAGCATTTT
TRBJ1-2 | NA | NA | TRBV12-5 | CASGFPRVYGYTF | TGTGCTAGTGGTTTCCCCAGGGTGTATGGCTACACCTTC
TRBJ2-2 | TRBD2 | NA | TRBV9 | CASSVEPKTSGRAGFTGELFF | TGTGCCAGCAGCGTCGAACCGAAGACTAGCGGGAGGGCCGGGTTTACCGGGGAGCTGTTTTTT